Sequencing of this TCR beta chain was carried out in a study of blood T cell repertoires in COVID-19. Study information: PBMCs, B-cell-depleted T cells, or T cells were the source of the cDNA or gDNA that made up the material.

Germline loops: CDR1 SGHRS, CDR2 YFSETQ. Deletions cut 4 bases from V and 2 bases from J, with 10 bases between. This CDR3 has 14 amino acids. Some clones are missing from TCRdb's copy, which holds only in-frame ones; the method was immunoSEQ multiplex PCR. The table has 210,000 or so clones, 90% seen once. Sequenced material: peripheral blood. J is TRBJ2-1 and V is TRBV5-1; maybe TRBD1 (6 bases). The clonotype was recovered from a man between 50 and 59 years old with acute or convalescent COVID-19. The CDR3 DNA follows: TGCGCCAGCAGCACCAGGGGACCCTACAATGAGCAGTTCTTC. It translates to CASSTRGPYNEQFF.